These T cell receptor beta chains were read from a single sample in a study of early T cells in non-severe SARS-CoV-2 infection. TCRdb analysed the 5' RACE reads with MiXCR anew, one entry per CDR3 protein. Of around 76,000 distinct CDR3 sequences in the sample, about 14% were seen once. This specimen consisted of whole blood, obtained at baseline. These receptors were obtained from an adult who was a healthcare worker with PCR-confirmed SARS-CoV-2 infection or an uninfected control (not recorded which). CDR3s include the opening cysteine and the closing phenylalanine or tryptophan. Fields, in order: D gene, J gene, V gene, clone size, CDR3 protein, CDR3 DNA. A D gene is named only where the DNA matches it firmly. Not all rows give a size; the values are once, few, many and, for expanded clones, a class.

D: NA
J: TRBJ2-1
V: TRBV7-6
size: many
CDR3: CASSEEAYGIEQFF
DNA: TGTGCCAGCAGCGAGGAGGCGTACGGGATTGAGCAGTTCTTC

D: NA
J: TRBJ2-1
V: TRBV20-1
size: few
CDR3: CSPSSSPSYNEQFF
DNA: TGCAGTCCAAGTAGCTCCCCATCCTACAATGAGCAGTTCTTC

D: NA
J: TRBJ2-7
V: TRBV6-2/TRBV6-3
size: few
CDR3: CASQGRLRGHEQYF
DNA: TGTGCCTCCCAGGGACGCCTGAGGGGCCACGAGCAGTACTTC

D: NA
J: TRBJ1-6
V: TRBV9
size: many
CDR3: CASSGQVSNSPLHF
DNA: TGTGCCAGCAGCGGCCAGGTATCGAATTCACCCCTCCACTTT

D: TRBD1
J: TRBJ1-1
V: TRBV7-9
size: NA
CDR3: CASSLGDRGPTEAFF
DNA: TGTGCCAGCAGCTTAGGGGACAGGGGACCCACTGAAGCTTTCTTT

D: TRBD2
J: TRBJ2-1
V: TRBV5-6
size: NA
CDR3: CASSFLTSGAYNEQFF
DNA: TGTGCCAGCAGCTTTTTGACTAGCGGGGCCTACAATGAGCAGTTCTTC

D: NA
J: TRBJ2-7
V: TRBV28
size: few
CDR3: CASSYAGFYEQYF
DNA: TGTGCCAGCAGTTACGCCGGGTTCTACGAGCAGTACTTC

D: NA
J: TRBJ2-4
V: TRBV28
size: many
CDR3: CASSFAYGDIQYF
DNA: TGTGCCAGCAGTTTCGCCTATGGGGACATTCAGTACTTC

D: TRBD2
J: TRBJ2-2
V: TRBV6-6
size: NA
CDR3: CASSYPRGSGSDTGELFF
DNA: TGTGCCAGCAGTTACCCGAGGGGGAGCGGGAGTGACACCGGGGAGCTGTTTTTT

D: NA
J: TRBJ1-5
V: TRBV6-5
size: NA
CDR3: CASRAGQADSQPQHF
DNA: TGTGCCAGCAGGGCCGGACAAGCGGACAGCCAGCCCCAGCATTTT

D: TRBD2
J: TRBJ2-4
V: TRBV20-1
size: NA
CDR3: CSAPRGDGPILAKNIQYF
DNA: TGCAGTGCGCCCCGGGGGGACGGACCCATTCTAGCCAAAAACATTCAGTACTTC

D: NA
J: TRBJ2-7
V: TRBV20-1
size: NA
CDR3: CSARSPYYYEQYF
DNA: TGCAGTGCCAGATCTCCCTATTACTACGAGCAGTACTTC

D: NA
J: TRBJ2-5
V: TRBV20-1
size: NA
CDR3: CSARGGADETQYF
DNA: TGCAGTGCTAGAGGCGGGGCTGACGAGACCCAGTACTTC

D: TRBD1
J: TRBJ2-2
V: TRBV7-9
size: NA
CDR3: CASSTRTGASTSKNTGELFF
DNA: TGTGCCAGCAGCACCCGGACAGGGGCGTCCACATCGAAGAACACCGGGGAGCTGTTTTTT

D: NA
J: TRBJ2-5
V: TRBV20-1
size: few
CDR3: CSAVDNQETQYF
DNA: TGCAGTGCTGTTGACAACCAAGAGACCCAGTACTTC

D: TRBD1
J: TRBJ1-4
V: TRBV30
size: NA
CDR3: CAWSPLLGTGGEKLFF
DNA: TGTGCCTGGAGCCCCCTACTAGGGACAGGGGGTGAAAAACTGTTTTTT

D: NA
J: TRBJ2-1
V: TRBV24-1
size: few
CDR3: CATSGVNPTYNEQFF
DNA: TGTGCCACCAGTGGGGTGAACCCTACCTACAATGAGCAGTTCTTC

D: NA
J: TRBJ2-1
V: TRBV30
size: medium-sized
CDR3: CAWWRGPSSYNEQFF
DNA: TGTGCCTGGTGGAGGGGGCCAAGCTCCTACAATGAGCAGTTCTTC

D: TRBD1
J: TRBJ1-2
V: TRBV29-1
size: NA
CDR3: CSAQVGQGRYGYTF
DNA: TGCAGCGCGCAAGTGGGACAGGGACGGTATGGCTACACCTTC

D: TRBD2
J: TRBJ2-5
V: TRBV7-7
size: NA
CDR3: CASSPSGRTETQYF
DNA: TGTGCCAGCAGTCCTAGCGGGAGGACGGAGACCCAGTACTTC

D: NA
J: TRBJ2-5
V: TRBV7-3
size: few
CDR3: CASGDPQETQYF
DNA: TGTGCCAGCGGCGACCCTCAAGAGACCCAGTACTTC

D: NA
J: TRBJ1-2
V: TRBV5-6
size: many
CDR3: CASSLAFGYTF
DNA: TGTGCCAGCAGCTTGGCGTTCGGCTACACCTTC

D: TRBD1
J: TRBJ2-2
V: TRBV20-1
size: many
CDR3: CSAWVLGTGIPGELFF
DNA: TGCAGTGCATGGGTCTTAGGGACAGGGATCCCCGGGGAGCTGTTTTTT

D: NA
J: TRBJ1-1
V: TRBV28
size: few
CDR3: CASREYRDSLWGEAFF
DNA: TGTGCCAGCAGGGAGTACAGGGATTCTCTCTGGGGTGAAGCTTTCTTT

D: TRBD2
J: TRBJ2-3
V: TRBV6-4
size: NA
CDR3: CASAQRGSEADTQYF
DNA: TGTGCCAGCGCACAGCGCGGGAGCGAGGCAGATACGCAGTATTTT

D: TRBD1
J: TRBJ2-1
V: TRBV9
size: NA
CDR3: CASSVVVTGVLVEQFF
DNA: TGTGCCAGCAGCGTAGTAGTGACAGGGGTTTTGGTTGAGCAGTTCTTC

D: TRBD1
J: TRBJ2-7
V: TRBV27
size: few
CDR3: CASSLGQGVGEQYF
DNA: TGTGCCAGCAGTTTGGGACAGGGTGTTGGTGAGCAGTACTTC

D: NA
J: TRBJ2-7
V: TRBV28
size: few
CDR3: CASSSPRLPYEQYF
DNA: TGTGCCAGCAGTTCCCCCCGGTTACCCTACGAGCAGTACTTC

D: NA
J: TRBJ1-1
V: TRBV2
size: few
CDR3: CASSGEHPGTEAFF
DNA: TGTGCCAGCAGTGGCGAACACCCGGGCACTGAAGCTTTCTTT

D: TRBD2
J: TRBJ2-7
V: TRBV6-1
size: NA
CDR3: CASTRTSGNYEQYF
DNA: TGTGCCAGCACGAGGACTAGCGGGAACTACGAGCAGTACTTC

D: TRBD2
J: TRBJ2-7
V: TRBV5-1
size: NA
CDR3: CASRLAGTYEQYF
DNA: TGCGCCAGCCGACTAGCGGGAACCTACGAGCAGTACTTC

D: TRBD1
J: TRBJ1-5
V: TRBV20-1
size: few
CDR3: CSAGTGAAFLGAQHF
DNA: TGCAGTGCTGGGACAGGGGCCGCCTTTTTGGGGGCCCAGCATTTT

D: TRBD1
J: TRBJ2-7
V: TRBV5-4
size: medium-sized
CDR3: CASSRPGQGINEQYF
DNA: TGTGCCAGCAGCCGGCCGGGACAGGGAATCAACGAGCAGTACTTC

D: NA
J: TRBJ2-3
V: TRBV12-3/TRBV12-4
size: few
CDR3: CASSSTPVPTDTQYF
DNA: TGTGCCAGCAGTTCTACTCCGGTACCCACAGATACGCAGTATTTT

D: NA
J: TRBJ2-3
V: TRBV7-6
size: few
CDR3: CASSLVGTDLSTDTQYF
DNA: TGTGCCAGCAGCTTAGTCGGGACGGACCTAAGCACAGATACGCAGTATTTT

D: TRBD2
J: TRBJ2-3
V: TRBV5-1
size: NA
CDR3: CASSRTSGSDTQYF
DNA: TGCGCCAGCAGCCGCACTAGCGGATCAGATACGCAGTATTTT

D: TRBD2
J: TRBJ2-3
V: TRBV3-1
size: NA
CDR3: CASSPSGRALADTQYF
DNA: TGTGCCAGCAGCCCTAGCGGGAGGGCCCTCGCAGATACGCAGTATTTT

D: NA
J: TRBJ2-7
V: TRBV29-1
size: NA
CDR3: CSVERGYEQYF
DNA: TGCAGCGTTGAAAGGGGCTACGAGCAGTACTTC

D: TRBD2
J: TRBJ2-5
V: TRBV12-3/TRBV12-4
size: few
CDR3: CASSYSDRATSGRIGETQYF
DNA: TGTGCCAGCAGTTATTCGGACAGGGCGACTAGCGGGAGGATTGGGGAGACCCAGTACTTC

D: TRBD1
J: TRBJ2-7
V: TRBV28
size: NA
CDR3: CASSSPGTGRYEQYF
DNA: TGTGCCAGCAGTTCCCCCGGGACAGGGCGCTACGAGCAGTACTTC

D: TRBD1
J: TRBJ2-5
V: TRBV7-3
size: few
CDR3: CASSPSRDRDQETQYF
DNA: TGTGCCAGCAGCCCGTCCCGGGACAGGGACCAAGAGACCCAGTACTTC